These T cell receptor beta chains were read from a single sample in a study of shared clonotypes between healthy human individuals. The data were produced by immunoSEQ multiplex PCR, yet TCRdb's version contains in-frame clones alone and is incomplete. The profile shows about half a million clones, 60% to 80% of them singletons. The material sequenced was PBMCs. All receptors derive from a woman aged 40 to 50 in good health. Some clones in this sample may be carry-over from other donors' samples. Each CDR3 is given with its conserved first and last residue. D genes are given only for firm matches. The size of a clone is reported for some rows only, either as once, few or many, or as a class for expanded clones.

V,D,J,size,DNA,CDR3
TRBV5-8,NA,TRBJ1-1,NA,TGTGCCAGCAGCCCGAAAACCTGGAGGCTGGGAGCTTTCTTT,CASSPKTWRLGAFF
TRBV6-1,NA,TRBJ2-7,NA,TGTGCCAGCTCCGAGACGGCCTACGAGCAGTACTTC,CASSETAYEQYF
TRBV30,NA,TRBJ2-1,NA,TGTGCCTGGCTGGGCCCCAGTAGGGCGTACAATGAGCAGTTCTTC,CAWLGPSRAYNEQFF
TRBV7-3,NA,TRBJ1-1,NA,TGTGCCAGCAGCTTAACAGGGGACACTGAAGCTTTCTTT,CASSLTGDTEAFF
TRBV30,TRBD1,TRBJ1-2,NA,TGTGCCTGGAGTCCATGGGGGGACAGGGGGCGAGAGAGTAAGAACTATGGCTACACCTTC,CAWSPWGDRGRESKNYGYTF
TRBV28,NA,TRBJ1-4,few,TGTGCCAGCAGGGGGGGATCCGCTAATGAAAAACTGTTTTTT,CASRGGSANEKLFF
TRBV18,NA,TRBJ2-1,NA,TGTGCCAGCTCACCCCCTCAGGGGGGTCGGTACAATGAGCAGTTCTTC,CASSPPQGGRYNEQFF
TRBV7-9,NA,TRBJ2-1,NA,TGTGCCAGCAGCTTAACCCTAGGCGGTGAGCAGTTCTTC,CASSLTLGGEQFF
TRBV9,TRBD1,TRBJ1-5,NA,TGTGCCAGCAGCCCAGGGACAGGTAGACATCAGCCCCAGCATTTT,CASSPGTGRHQPQHF
TRBV7-3,TRBD1,TRBJ1-1,few,TGTGCCAGCAGCTCTAGACAGGGGGCTGAAGCTTTCTTT,CASSSRQGAEAFF
TRBV5-6,NA,TRBJ2-5,NA,TGTGCCAGCAGCTTGGGGGGGGGCCCTACCCAAGAGACCCAGTACTTC,CASSLGGGPTQETQYF
TRBV19,TRBD2,TRBJ2-4,NA,TGTGCCAGTAGTAATAGCGGGGGGTCCAAAAACATTCAGTACTTC,CASSNSGGSKNIQYF
TRBV6-5,NA,TRBJ2-5,NA,TGTGCCAGCAGATGGACACTGTACCAAGAGACCCAGTACTTC,CASRWTLYQETQYF
TRBV11-1,NA,TRBJ2-7,NA,TGTGCCAGCAGCCTTCCCGGCGGGGACTCCTACGAGCAGTACTTC,CASSLPGGDSYEQYF
TRBV5-5,TRBD2,TRBJ2-1,NA,TGTGCCAGCAGCCAACCAGGGACTATTAATGAGCAGTTCTTC,CASSQPGTINEQFF
TRBV7-9,TRBD2,TRBJ2-3,many,TGTGCCAGCAACCGGGGGAGCGGGAGGGGAGATACGCAGTATTTT,CASNRGSGRGDTQYF
TRBV4-1,TRBD1,TRBJ2-5,NA,TGCGCCAGCAGCCACCCAGGGGGCAAAGACAGAGGAGGGGGACGACAAGAGACCCAGTACTTC,CASSHPGGKDRGGGRQETQYF
TRBV7-2,TRBD1,TRBJ2-7,once,TGTGCCAGCAGCTTAGGAACAGGGGGTGGCTACGAGCAGTACTTC,CASSLGTGGGYEQYF
TRBV18,NA,TRBJ2-2,few,TGTGCCAGCTCACCGAGGGACACCGGGGAGCTGTTTTTT,CASSPRDTGELFF
TRBV6-4,NA,TRBJ2-6,NA,TGTGCCAGCAGTGCGGACGGGGCTTTAGCTGGGGCCAACGTCCTGACTTTC,CASSADGALAGANVLTF
TRBV6-4,NA,TRBJ2-2,NA,TGTGCCAGCTCGGCTAGCGTTAACACCGGGGAGCTGTTTTTT,CASSASVNTGELFF
TRBV9,NA,TRBJ2-2,NA,TGTGCCAGCAGCGTAGCTGGAGGGGGCCAGGGCGCCGGGGAGCTGTTTTTT,CASSVAGGGQGAGELFF
TRBV7-2,NA,TRBJ1-5,NA,TGTGCCAGCAGCTTAGTGCAGGGAGGCAATCAGCCCCAGCATTTT,CASSLVQGGNQPQHF
TRBV7-6,NA,TRBJ1-5,many,TGTGCCAGCAGCGGACACTACTATAGCAATCAGCCCCAGCATTTT,CASSGHYYSNQPQHF
TRBV15,NA,TRBJ2-7,NA,TGTGCCACCAGCAGAGGACAGGTCAGCTCCTACGAGCAGTACTTC,CATSRGQVSSYEQYF
TRBV6-5,TRBD2,TRBJ2-2,NA,TGTGCCAGCAGTTATAGGACTAGAATGAACACCGGGGAGCTGTTTTTT,CASSYRTRMNTGELFF
TRBV10-3,NA,TRBJ2-5,NA,TGTGCCATCAGTGAGGAACAGGGTACGGAGACCCAGTACTTC,CAISEEQGTETQYF
TRBV6-1,NA,TRBJ2-7,NA,TGTGCCAGCTTAGACCGGAGCGATATCTCCTACGAGCAGTACTTC,CASLDRSDISYEQYF
TRBV28,NA,TRBJ2-7,NA,TGTGCCAGCAGTTCCTTCCCCGGGACGAATGAGCAGTACTTC,CASSSFPGTNEQYF
TRBV28,TRBD1,TRBJ2-1,NA,TGTGCCAGCAGTCTACAGGGGGCGATTTACAATGAGCAGTTCTTC,CASSLQGAIYNEQFF
TRBV28,NA,TRBJ2-3,NA,TGTGCCAGCAGTAGACTAGGCTCTAGCACAGATACGCAGTATTTT,CASSRLGSSTDTQYF
TRBV2,NA,TRBJ2-7,NA,TGTGCCAGCAGCCCTGATAGGGGGTCCTACGAGCAGTACTTC,CASSPDRGSYEQYF
TRBV25-1,NA,TRBJ1-2,few,TGTGCCAGCAGTGAATGGGTGGTCCACGGCTACACCTTC,CASSEWVVHGYTF
TRBV30,NA,TRBJ1-1,NA,TGTGCCTGGAGTGTGGGGTCCCAGGGTGGTTTCTTT,CAWSVGSQGGFF
TRBV4-2,NA,TRBJ2-7,NA,TGTGCCAGCAGCCAAGACGAGGTGCATGGCGTCGACGAGCAGTACTTC,CASSQDEVHGVDEQYF
TRBV5-1,NA,TRBJ2-1,many,TGCGCCAGCAGCTTTGGAAACAATGAGCAGTTCTTC,CASSFGNNEQFF
TRBV11-3,NA,TRBJ2-5,NA,TGTGCCAGCAGCTATCCCGGTGGGGAGACCCAGTACTTC,CASSYPGGETQYF
TRBV2,NA,TRBJ2-7,few,TGTGCCAGCAGCGGGCCCGGAAGCCCGACCCGACACTCCTACGAGCAGTACTTC,CASSGPGSPTRHSYEQYF
TRBV7-8,NA,TRBJ2-7,NA,TGTGCCAGCAGCTTAGACGACAGCTGGGACCCCTACGAGCAGTACTTC,CASSLDDSWDPYEQYF
TRBV18,TRBD1,TRBJ2-7,NA,TGTGCCAGCTCACCGGGACAGAAGAGCTCCTACGAGCAGTACTTC,CASSPGQKSSYEQYF
TRBV28,TRBD2,TRBJ2-5,NA,TGTGCCAGCAGTTTCCCACTAGCGCCCACCCCCCTGCAAGAGACCCAGTACTTC,CASSFPLAPTPLQETQYF
TRBV28,TRBD1,TRBJ2-7,NA,TGTGCCAGCAGCTTGACAGGGGTAGGCTACGAGCAGTACTTC,CASSLTGVGYEQYF
TRBV27,NA,TRBJ2-2,NA,TGTGCCAGCAGTTTAGGGTCAGGGGTGGCGATTCGGGAGCTGTTTTTT,CASSLGSGVAIRELFF
TRBV2,NA,TRBJ2-5,NA,TGTGCCAGCAGTGGAGGGTGGGAGACCCAGTACTTC,CASSGGWETQYF
TRBV5-1,TRBD2,TRBJ2-7,NA,TGCGCCAGCAGCCCAACGGGGGGGACTAGCGGGCTAGGAGGCTTC,CASSPTGGTSGLGGF
TRBV19,NA,TRBJ2-3,NA,TGTGCCAGTAGTACGGGACCCGGAGTGCCAGATACGCAGTATTTT,CASSTGPGVPDTQYF
TRBV6-1,NA,TRBJ2-5,NA,TGTGCCGGGACGGAGGGAGGAAAAGAGACCCAGTACTTC,CAGTEGGKETQYF
TRBV7-2,TRBD1,TRBJ2-1,NA,TGTGCCAGCAGCTCATGGACAGGGGAGAATGAGCAGTTCTTC,CASSSWTGENEQFF
TRBV7-8,NA,TRBJ1-1,many,TGTGCCAGCAGCTTAACGACGAACACTGAAGCTTTCTTT,CASSLTTNTEAFF
TRBV11-3,TRBD2,TRBJ2-1,NA,TGTGCCAGCAGCCCCAGCGGGAGTTTGTACAATGAGCAGTTCTTC,CASSPSGSLYNEQFF
TRBV5-4,TRBD1,TRBJ2-1,NA,TGTGCCAGCAACCCAGGGGGTCTGAGCTCCTACAATGAGCAGTTCTTC,CASNPGGLSSYNEQFF
TRBV4-1,NA,TRBJ1-2,NA,TGCGCCAGCAGCCAGGGACTTTCTAACTATGGCTACACCTTC,CASSQGLSNYGYTF
TRBV5-1,TRBD1,TRBJ2-7,NA,TGCGCCAGCAGCTGGACCGGGACAGGGGGGACCTACGAGCAGTACTTC,CASSWTGTGGTYEQYF
TRBV6-4,NA,TRBJ1-5,NA,TGTGCCAGCCCAGGACTGTCCCTCAATCAGCCCCAGCATTTT,CASPGLSLNQPQHF
TRBV10-2,NA,TRBJ2-5,NA,TGCGCCAGCTGTCGAGGTTCTGGGGAGACCCAGTACTTC,CASCRGSGETQYF
TRBV25-1,NA,TRBJ2-1,few,TGTGCCAGCAGTCCCTACAATGAGCAGTTCTTC,CASSPYNEQFF
TRBV21-1,NA,TRBJ2-7,NA,TGTGCCAACTACGAGCAGTACTTC,CANYEQYF
TRBV19,NA,TRBJ1-3,NA,TGTGCCAGTAGAGCCGCCGACACCTCGGATGGCACCATATATTTT,CASRAADTSDGTIYF
TRBV15,NA,TRBJ1-4,NA,TGTGCCACCAGCAGAGGGACTTTTTGGACTAATGAAAAACTGTTTTTT,CATSRGTFWTNEKLFF
TRBV7-9,TRBD2,TRBJ2-3,NA,TGTGCCAGCAGCTTAGCAGGCCTAGCGGGGGCCACAGATACGCAGTATTTT,CASSLAGLAGATDTQYF